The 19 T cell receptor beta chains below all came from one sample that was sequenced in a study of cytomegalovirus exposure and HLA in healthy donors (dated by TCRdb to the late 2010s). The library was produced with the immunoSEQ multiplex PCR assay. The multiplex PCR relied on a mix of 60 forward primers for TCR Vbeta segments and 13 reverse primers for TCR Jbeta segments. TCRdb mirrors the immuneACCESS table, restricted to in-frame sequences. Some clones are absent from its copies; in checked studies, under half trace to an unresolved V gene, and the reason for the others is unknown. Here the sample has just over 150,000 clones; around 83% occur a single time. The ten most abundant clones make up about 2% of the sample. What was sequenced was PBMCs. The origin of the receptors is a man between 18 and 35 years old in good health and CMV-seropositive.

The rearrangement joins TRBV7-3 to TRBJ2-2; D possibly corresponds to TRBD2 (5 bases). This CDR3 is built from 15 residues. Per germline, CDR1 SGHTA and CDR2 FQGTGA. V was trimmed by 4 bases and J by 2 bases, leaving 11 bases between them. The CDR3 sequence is CASSSWTGNTGELFF. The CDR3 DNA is TGTGCCAGCAGCTCATGGACGGGAAACACCGGGGAGCTGTTTTTT.

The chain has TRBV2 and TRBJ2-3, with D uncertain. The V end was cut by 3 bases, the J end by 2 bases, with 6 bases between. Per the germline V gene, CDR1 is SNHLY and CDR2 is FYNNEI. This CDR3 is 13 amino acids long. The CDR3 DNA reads TGTGCCAGCAGTGAGCCCTACACAGATACGCAGTATTTT. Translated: CASSEPYTDTQYF.

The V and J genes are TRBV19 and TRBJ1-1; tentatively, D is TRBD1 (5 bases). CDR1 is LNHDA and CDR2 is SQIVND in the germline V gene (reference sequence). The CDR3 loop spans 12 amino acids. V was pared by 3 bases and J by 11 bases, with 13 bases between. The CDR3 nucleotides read TGTGCCAGTAGTATTGCGGGGGAGTCGGCTTTCTTT. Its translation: CASSIAGESAFF.

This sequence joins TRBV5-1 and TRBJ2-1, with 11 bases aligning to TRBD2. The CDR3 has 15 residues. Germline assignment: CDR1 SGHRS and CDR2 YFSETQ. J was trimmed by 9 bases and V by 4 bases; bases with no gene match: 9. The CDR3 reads CASSLVAGGPGEQFF. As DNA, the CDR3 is TGCGCCAGCAGCCTGGTAGCGGGGGGGCCGGGTGAGCAGTTCTTC.

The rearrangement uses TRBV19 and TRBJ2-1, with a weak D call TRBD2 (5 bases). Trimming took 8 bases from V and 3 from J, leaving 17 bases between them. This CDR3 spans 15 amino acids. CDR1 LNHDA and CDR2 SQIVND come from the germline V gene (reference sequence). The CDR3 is CASGGERSHYNEQFF. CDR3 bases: TGTGCCAGTGGCGGTGAGCGGTCACACTACAATGAGCAGTTCTTC. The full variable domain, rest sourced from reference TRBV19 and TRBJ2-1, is DGGITQSPKYLFRKEGQNVTLSCEQNLNHDAMYWYRQDPGQGLRLIYYSQIVNDFQKGDIAEGYSVSREKKESFPLTVTSAQKNPTAFYLCASGGERSHYNEQFFGPGTRLTVL.

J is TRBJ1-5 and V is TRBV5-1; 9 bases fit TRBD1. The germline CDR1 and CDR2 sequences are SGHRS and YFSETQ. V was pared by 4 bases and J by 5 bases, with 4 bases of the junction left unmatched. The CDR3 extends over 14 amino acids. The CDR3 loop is CASSPGDRDQPQHF. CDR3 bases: TGCGCCAGCAGCCCGGGGGACAGGGATCAGCCCCAGCATTTT. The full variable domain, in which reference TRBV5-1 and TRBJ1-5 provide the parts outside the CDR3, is KAGVTQTPRYLIKTRGQQVTLSCSPISGHRSVSWYQQTPGQGLQFLFEYFSETQRNKGNFPGRFSGRQFSNSRSEMNVSTLELGDSALYLCASSPGDRDQPQHFGDGTRLSIL.

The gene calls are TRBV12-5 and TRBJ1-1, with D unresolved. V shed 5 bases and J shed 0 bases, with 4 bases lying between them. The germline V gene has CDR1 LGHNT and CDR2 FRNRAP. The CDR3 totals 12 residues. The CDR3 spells CASGGLNTEAFF. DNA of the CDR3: TGTGCTAGTGGTGGGCTGAACACTGAAGCTTTCTTT.

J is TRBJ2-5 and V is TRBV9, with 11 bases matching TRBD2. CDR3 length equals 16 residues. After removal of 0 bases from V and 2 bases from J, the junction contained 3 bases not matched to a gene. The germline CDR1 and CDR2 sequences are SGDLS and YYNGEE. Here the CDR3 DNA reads TGTGCCAGCAGCGTAGACGTAGCGGGGGGGCAAGAGACCCAGTACTTC. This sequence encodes CASSVDVAGGQETQYF.

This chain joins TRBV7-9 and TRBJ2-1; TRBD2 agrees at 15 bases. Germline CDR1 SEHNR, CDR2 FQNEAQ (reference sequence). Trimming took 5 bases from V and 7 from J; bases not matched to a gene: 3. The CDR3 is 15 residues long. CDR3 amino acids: CASSPGLAGGNEQFF. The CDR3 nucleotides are TGTGCCAGCAGCCCGGGACTAGCGGGGGGAAATGAGCAGTTCTTC. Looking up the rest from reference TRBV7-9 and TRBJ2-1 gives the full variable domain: DTGVSQNPRHKITKRGQNVTFRCDPISEHNRLYWYRQTLGQGPEFLTYFQNEAQLEKSRLLSDRFSAERPKGSFSTLEIQRTEQGDSAMYLCASSPGLAGGNEQFFGPGTRLTVL.

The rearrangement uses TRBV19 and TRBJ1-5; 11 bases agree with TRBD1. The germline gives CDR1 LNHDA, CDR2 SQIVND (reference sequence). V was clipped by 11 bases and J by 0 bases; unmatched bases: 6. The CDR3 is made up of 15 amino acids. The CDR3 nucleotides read TGTGCCTCTGGACAGGGGGCTAATAGCAATCAGCCCCAGCATTTT. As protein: CASGQGANSNQPQHF.

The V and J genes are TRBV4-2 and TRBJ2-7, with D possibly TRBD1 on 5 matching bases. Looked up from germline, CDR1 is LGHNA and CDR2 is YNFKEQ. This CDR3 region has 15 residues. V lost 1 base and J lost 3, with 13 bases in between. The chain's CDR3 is CASSQVEDRFYEQYF. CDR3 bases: TGTGCCAGCAGCCAAGTAGAAGACAGATTCTACGAGCAGTACTTC.

The DNA of the CDR3 is TGTGCAAGTCGCTTAGTATGGCACCTTGCAACTAATGAAAAACTGTTTTTT. Amino acids: CASRLVWHLATNEKLFF. The rearrangement links TRBV12-2 to TRBJ1-4; the DNA was not used to check the table's D call, TRBD1. TRBV12-2 is deemed a pseudogene. The CDR3 is 17 amino acids.

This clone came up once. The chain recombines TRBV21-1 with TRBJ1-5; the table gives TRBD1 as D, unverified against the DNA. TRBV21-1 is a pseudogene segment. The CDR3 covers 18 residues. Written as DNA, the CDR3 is TGTGCCAGCAGCAAACTTACCGGGACAGGGGGTTCCGCTCAGCCCCAGCATTTT. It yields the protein CASSKLTGTGGSAQPQHF.

The CDR3 spells CAVRQAGTDTQYF. The CDR3 DNA is TGTGCCGTCAGACAGGCAGGCACAGATACGCAGTATTTT. The genes are TRBV6-5 and TRBJ2-3; possible D gene TRBD1, 6 bases. V lost 11 bases and J lost 1, with 13 bases in between. The CDR3 runs 13 residues. Per germline, CDR1 MNHEY and CDR2 SVGAGI.

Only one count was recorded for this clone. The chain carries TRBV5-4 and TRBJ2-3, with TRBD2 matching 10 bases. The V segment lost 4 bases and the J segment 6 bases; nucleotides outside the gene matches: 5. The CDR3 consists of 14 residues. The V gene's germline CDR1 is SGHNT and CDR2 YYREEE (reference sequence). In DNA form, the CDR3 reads TGTGCCAGCAGCGCTACTAGCGGGGCTGATACGCAGTATTTT. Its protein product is CASSATSGADTQYF.

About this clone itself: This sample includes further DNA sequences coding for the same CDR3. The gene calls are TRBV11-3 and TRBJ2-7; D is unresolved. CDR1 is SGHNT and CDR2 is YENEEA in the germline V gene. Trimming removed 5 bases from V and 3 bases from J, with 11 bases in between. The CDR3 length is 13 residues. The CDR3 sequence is CASSTPPNYEQYF. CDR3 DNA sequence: TGTGCCAGCAGCACTCCGCCGAACTACGAGCAGTACTTC.

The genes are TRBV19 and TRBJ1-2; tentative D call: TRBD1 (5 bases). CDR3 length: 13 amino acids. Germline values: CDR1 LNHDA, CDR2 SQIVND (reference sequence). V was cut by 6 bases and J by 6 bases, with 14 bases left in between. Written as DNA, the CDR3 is TGTGCCAGTAGGGGGGAGGGCGCGGATGGCTACACCTTC. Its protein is CASRGEGADGYTF. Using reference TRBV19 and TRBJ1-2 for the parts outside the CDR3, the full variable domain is DGGITQSPKYLFRKEGQNVTLSCEQNLNHDAMYWYRQDPGQGLRLIYYSQIVNDFQKGDIAEGYSVSREKKESFPLTVTSAQKNPTAFYLCASRGEGADGYTFGSGTRLTVV.

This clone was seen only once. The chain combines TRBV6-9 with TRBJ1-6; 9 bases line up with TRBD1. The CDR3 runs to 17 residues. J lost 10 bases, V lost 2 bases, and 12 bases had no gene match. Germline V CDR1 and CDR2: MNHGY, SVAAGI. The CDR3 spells CASSYARRDRARSPLHF. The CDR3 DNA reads TGTGCCAGCAGTTATGCCCGAAGGGACAGGGCGCGATCACCCCTCCACTTT.

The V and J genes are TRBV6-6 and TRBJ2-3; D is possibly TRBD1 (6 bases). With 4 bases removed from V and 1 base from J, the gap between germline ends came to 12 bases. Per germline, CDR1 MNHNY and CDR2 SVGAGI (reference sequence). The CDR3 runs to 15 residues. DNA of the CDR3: TGTGCCAGCAGTTTTTATGGGGGCCGCACAGATACGCAGTATTTT. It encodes CASSFYGGRTDTQYF.